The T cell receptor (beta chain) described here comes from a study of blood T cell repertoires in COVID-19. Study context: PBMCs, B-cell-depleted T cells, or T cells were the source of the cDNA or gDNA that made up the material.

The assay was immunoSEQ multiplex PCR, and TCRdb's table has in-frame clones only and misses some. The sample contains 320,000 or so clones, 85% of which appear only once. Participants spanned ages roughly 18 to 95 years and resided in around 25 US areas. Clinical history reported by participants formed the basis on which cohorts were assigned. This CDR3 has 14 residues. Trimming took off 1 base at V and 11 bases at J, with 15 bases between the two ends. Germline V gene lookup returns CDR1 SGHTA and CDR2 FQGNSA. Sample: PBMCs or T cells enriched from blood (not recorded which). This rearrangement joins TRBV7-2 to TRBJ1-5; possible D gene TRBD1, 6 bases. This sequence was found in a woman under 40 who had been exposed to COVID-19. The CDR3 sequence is CASSLGAERGSQHF. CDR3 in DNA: TGTGCCAGCAGCTTAGGGGCGGAGAGGGGGTCCCAGCATTTT.